The entry below gives a single TCR beta chain sequence along with its context. Its antigen remains unknown. The data were obtained in a study of radiotherapy plus CTLA-4 blockade in lung cancer. General study points: Expansion of tumor-derived TCR clones was observed in blood after radiotherapy plus ipilimumab.

V lost 4 bases and J 9 bases, leaving 23 bases between the germline ends. The germline gives CDR1 SGHDN, CDR2 FVKESK. The CDR3 totals 16 residues. The protocol was immunoSEQ multiplex PCR, while the TCRdb copy is restricted to in-frame clones and leaves out a portion. The sample yields approximately 32,000 clones, approximately 66% seen once. The rearrangement links TRBV14 to TRBJ2-3; perhaps TRBD2 as D (6 bases). This clonotype originated in a human donor with non-small cell lung cancer who had stable disease on radiotherapy plus ipilimumab. The starting material was peripheral blood, obtained from a patient treated with radiotherapy plus ipilimumab. In DNA form, the CDR3 reads TGTGCCAGCAGCCCTATAGCGGCAACTCCCCTTGTCACGCAGTATTTT. Translating it yields CASSPIAATPLVTQYF.